The source of this TCR beta chain is a study of OX40 agonist ivuxolimab in advanced cancers. Study information: Ivuxolimab was administered intravenously to patients at 0.01 to 10 mg/kg every 2 weeks. The study reported partial responses in three patients: one hepatocellular carcinoma, two cutaneous melanoma. Findings and limits, study-wide: Undetermined was the antigen specificity of the expanded peripheral T cells. At 0.1 to 3.0 mg/kg, CD4+ and CD8+ blood T cells expanded clonally by week 6.

Comment on this clone: Its antigen is not identified.

Produced via immunoSEQ multiplex PCR; TCRdb's table is partial and in-frame only. The sample carries 58,000 or so clones, less than 90% recorded once. Per germline, CDR1 SGHAT and CDR2 FQNNGV. V shed 3 bases and J shed 1 base, with 7 bases lying between them. The CDR3 spans 15 residues. This specimen consisted of CD4+ or CD8+ T cells sorted from blood, obtained in a trial of the OX40 agonist ivuxolimab. J is TRBJ1-6 and V is TRBV11-2; D gene unclear. This receptor was identified in an adult with an advanced solid tumor such as melanoma, head and neck, liver or kidney cancer. The CDR3 bases are TGTGCCAGCAGCTTGGAAGGGTCCTATAATTCACCCCTCCACTTT. Translated, it gives CASSLEGSYNSPLHF.